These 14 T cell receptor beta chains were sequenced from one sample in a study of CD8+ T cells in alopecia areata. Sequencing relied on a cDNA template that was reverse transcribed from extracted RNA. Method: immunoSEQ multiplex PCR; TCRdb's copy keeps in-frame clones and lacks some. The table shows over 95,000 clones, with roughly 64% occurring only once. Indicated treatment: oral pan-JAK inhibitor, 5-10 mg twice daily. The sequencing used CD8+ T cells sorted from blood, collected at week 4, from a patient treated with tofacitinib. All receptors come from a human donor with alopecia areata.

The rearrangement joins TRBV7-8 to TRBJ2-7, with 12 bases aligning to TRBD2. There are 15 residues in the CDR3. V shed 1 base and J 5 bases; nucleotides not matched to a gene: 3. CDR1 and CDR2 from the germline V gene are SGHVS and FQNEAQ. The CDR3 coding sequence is TGTGCCAGCAGCTTAGTTTCTAGCGGGAGGGACGAGCAGTACTTC. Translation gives CASSLVSSGRDEQYF.

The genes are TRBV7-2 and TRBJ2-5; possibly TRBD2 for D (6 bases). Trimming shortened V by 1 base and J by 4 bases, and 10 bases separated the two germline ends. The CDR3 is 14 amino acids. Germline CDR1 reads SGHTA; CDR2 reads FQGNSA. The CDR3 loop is CASSLGAGTETQYF. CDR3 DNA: TGTGCCAGCAGCTTAGGGGCGGGGACAGAGACCCAGTACTTC.

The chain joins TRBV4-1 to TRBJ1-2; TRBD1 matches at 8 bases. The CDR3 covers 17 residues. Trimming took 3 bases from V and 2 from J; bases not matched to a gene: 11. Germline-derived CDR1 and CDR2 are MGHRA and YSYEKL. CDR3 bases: TGCGCCAGCAGCCATCCTGACAGGGGCCCTAGAAACTATGGCTACACCTTC. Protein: CASSHPDRGPRNYGYTF.

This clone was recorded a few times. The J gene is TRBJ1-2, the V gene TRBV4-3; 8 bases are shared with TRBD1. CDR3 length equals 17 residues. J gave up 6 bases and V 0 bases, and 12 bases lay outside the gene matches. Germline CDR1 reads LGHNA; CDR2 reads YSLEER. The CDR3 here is CASSQDPGTGAVDGYTF. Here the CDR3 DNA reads TGCGCCAGCAGCCAAGACCCGGGGACAGGAGCGGTGGATGGCTACACCTTC.

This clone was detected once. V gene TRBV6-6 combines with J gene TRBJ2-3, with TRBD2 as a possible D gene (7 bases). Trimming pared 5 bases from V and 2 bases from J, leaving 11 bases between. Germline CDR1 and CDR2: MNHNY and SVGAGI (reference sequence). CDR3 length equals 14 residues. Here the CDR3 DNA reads TGTGCCAGCAGTCGCGGGGGCCTCACAGATACGCAGTATTTT. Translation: CASSRGGLTDTQYF.

In DNA, the CDR3 is TGCAGCGTTGAAACGCCTAGCGGGATTCCCGGGGAGCTGTTTTTT. It is translated as CSVETPSGIPGELFF. The chain is built from TRBV29-1 and TRBJ2-2; the match to TRBD2 covers 9 bases. V gave up 2 bases and J gave up 6 bases; unmatched junction bases: 7. The CDR3 spans 15 residues. Germline loops: CDR1 SQVTM, CDR2 ANQGSEA.

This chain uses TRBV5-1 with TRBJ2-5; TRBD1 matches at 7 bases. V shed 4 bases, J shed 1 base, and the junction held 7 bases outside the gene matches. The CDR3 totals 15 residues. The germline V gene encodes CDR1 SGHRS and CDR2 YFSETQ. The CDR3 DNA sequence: TGCGCCAGCAGCGGGACGACAGGGCTCCAAGAGACCCAGTACTTC. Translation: CASSGTTGLQETQYF. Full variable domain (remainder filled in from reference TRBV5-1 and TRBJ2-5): KAGVTQTPRYLIKTRGQQVTLSCSPISGHRSVSWYQQTPGQGLQFLFEYFSETQRNKGNFPGRFSGRQFSNSRSEMNVSTLELGDSALYLCASSGTTGLQETQYFGPGTRLLVL.

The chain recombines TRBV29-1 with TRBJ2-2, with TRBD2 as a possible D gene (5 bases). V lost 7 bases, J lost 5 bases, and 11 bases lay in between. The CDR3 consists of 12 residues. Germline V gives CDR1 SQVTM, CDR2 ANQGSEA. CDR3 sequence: CSATGITGELFF. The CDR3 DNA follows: TGCAGCGCCACCGGGATTACCGGGGAGCTGTTTTTT.

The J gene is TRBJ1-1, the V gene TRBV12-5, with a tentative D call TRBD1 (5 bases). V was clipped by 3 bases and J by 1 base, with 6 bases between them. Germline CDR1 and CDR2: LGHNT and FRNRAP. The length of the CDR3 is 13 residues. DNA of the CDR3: TGTGCTAGTGGTTTTCAGGGGAACACTGAAGCTTTCTTT. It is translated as CASGFQGNTEAFF.

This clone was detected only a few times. The CDR3 is CASSQDGEQYF. The CDR3 coding sequence is TGCGCCAGCAGCCAAGACGGGGAGCAGTACTTC. This chain joins TRBV4-1 and TRBJ2-7; D is undetermined. The V gene lost 0 bases and the J gene lost 7 bases, with 4 bases spanning the gap. CDR1 and CDR2 (germline): MGHRA, YSYEKL. This CDR3 has 11 amino acids.

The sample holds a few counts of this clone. For the CDR3, the DNA is TGTGCCAGCAGTTACTCGCGGGAAACCTATGGCTACACCTTC. Its protein is CASSYSRETYGYTF. This chain joins TRBV6-5 and TRBJ1-2; D gene unclear. Trimming removed 0 bases from V and 4 bases from J, with 9 bases in between. The germline CDR1 and CDR2 sequences are MNHEY and SVGAGI. This CDR3 is built from 14 residues.

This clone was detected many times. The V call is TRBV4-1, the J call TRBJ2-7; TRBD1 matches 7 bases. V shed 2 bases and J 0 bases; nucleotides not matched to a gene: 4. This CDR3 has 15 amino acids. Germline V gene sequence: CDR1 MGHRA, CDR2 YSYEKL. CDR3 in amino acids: CASSQLTGSSYEQYF. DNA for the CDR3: TGCGCCAGCAGCCAACTGACAGGGAGCTCCTACGAGCAGTACTTC.

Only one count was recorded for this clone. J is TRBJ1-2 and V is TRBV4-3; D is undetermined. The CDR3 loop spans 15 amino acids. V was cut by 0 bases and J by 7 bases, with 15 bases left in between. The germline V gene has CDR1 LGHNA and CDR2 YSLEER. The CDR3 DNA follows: TGCGCCAGCAGCCAAGATTTTCGGCGGGGAGGTGGCTACACCTTC. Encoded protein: CASSQDFRRGGGYTF.

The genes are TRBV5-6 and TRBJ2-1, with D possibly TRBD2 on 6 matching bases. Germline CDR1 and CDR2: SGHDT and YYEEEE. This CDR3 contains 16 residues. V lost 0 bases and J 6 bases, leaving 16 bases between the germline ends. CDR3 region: CASSLVASGGANEQFF. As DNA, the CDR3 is TGTGCCAGCAGCTTGGTTGCGAGCGGAGGGGCCAATGAGCAGTTCTTC.